Shown below are 23 T cell receptor beta chains from a single sample sequenced in a study of blood T cell repertoires in COVID-19. Sequenced by immunoSEQ multiplex PCR; TCRdb stores in-frame clones only, minus some. The sample lists fewer than 300,000 clones, less than 85% occurring once. The specimen sequenced was peripheral blood. The receptors originated from a woman between 18 and 29 years old with acute or convalescent COVID-19.

The V and J genes are TRBV15 and TRBJ2-2; TRBD2 aligns across 13 bases. The CDR3 covers 18 residues. With V trimmed by 0 bases and J by 7 bases, 8 bases remained unmatched. Looked up from germline, CDR1 is LNHNV and CDR2 is YYDKDF (reference sequence). For the CDR3, the DNA is TGTGCCACCAGCAGAGATGGACTAGCGGGAGCAATGGACGGGGAGCTGTTTTTT. This translates into CATSRDGLAGAMDGELFF. Filled out from reference TRBV15 and TRBJ2-2, the complete variable domain reads DAMVIQNPRYQVTQFGKPVTLSCSQTLNHNVMYWYQQKSSQAPKLLFHYYDKDFNNEADTPDNFQSRRPNTSFCFLDIRSPGLGDTAMYLCATSRDGLAGAMDGELFFGEGSRLTVL.

The CDR3 loop is CASSEAGPGGEQFF. As DNA, the CDR3 is TGTGCCAGCAGTGAGGCGGGACCTGGGGGTGAGCAGTTCTTC. The gene calls are TRBV6-1 and TRBJ2-1; D may be TRBD2 (6 bases). The V end was cut by 3 bases, the J end by 9 bases, with 15 bases between. The CDR3 sequence is 14 residues long. Germline assignment: CDR1 MNHNS and CDR2 SASEGT.

V is TRBV11-2 and J is TRBJ1-6; TRBD1 matches 9 bases. CDR3 length equals 15 residues. Unmatched junction bases numbered 6, after V lost 4 bases and J lost 8 bases. The germline gives CDR1 SGHAT, CDR2 FQNNGV. The CDR3 DNA reads TGTGCCAGCAGCTCCGGACAGGGGATGTATTCACCCCTCCACTTT. This gives the protein CASSSGQGMYSPLHF.

The chain has TRBV6-6 and TRBJ2-7; D uncertain. The germline V and J ends were trimmed by 0 bases and 6 bases, with 6 bases remaining between them. CDR3 size: 12 residues. Germline values: CDR1 MNHNY, CDR2 SVGAGI (reference sequence). DNA for the CDR3: TGTGCCAGCAGTTACTCCCTTCTCGAGCAGTACTTC. It encodes CASSYSLLEQYF.

The chain links TRBV5-8 to TRBJ1-6; possible D gene TRBD1, 5 bases. Trimming took off 3 bases at V and 7 bases at J, with 11 bases between the two ends. The CDR3 sequence is 14 residues long. The germline gives CDR1 SGHTS, CDR2 YDEGEE. The CDR3: CASSSGFWNSPLHF. CDR3 bases: TGTGCCAGCAGCTCAGGGTTTTGGAATTCACCCCTCCACTTT. Combining the CDR3 with reference TRBV5-8 and TRBJ1-6 gives the whole variable domain EAGVTQSPTHLIKTRGQQATLRCSPISGHTSVYWYQQALGLGLQFLLWYDEGEERNRGNFPPRFSGRQFPNYSSELNVNALELEDSALYLCASSSGFWNSPLHFGNGTRLTVT.

With respect to this clone: Other DNA sequences in this sample translate to the same CDR3. The CDR3 protein is CASSFRVPYEQYF. The CDR3 DNA reads TGTGCCAGCAGCTTCAGGGTCCCCTACGAGCAGTACTTC. This chain uses TRBV28 with TRBJ2-7; the D gene is possibly TRBD1 (5 bases). The CDR3 has 13 amino acids. V dropped 6 bases and J dropped 2 bases, with 11 bases sitting between them. Germline CDR1 reads MDHEN; CDR2 reads SYDVKM.

This sequence joins TRBV3-1 (or the pseudogene TRBV3-2) and TRBJ1-1; D is uncertain. This CDR3 has 16 amino acids. V was cut by 3 bases and J by 0 bases, with 14 bases left in between. Germline-derived CDR1 and CDR2 are LGHDT and YNNKEL (reference sequence). The CDR3 DNA is TGTGCCAGCAGCCAGGTGGGGAGCACAATGAACACTGAAGCTTTCTTT. This translates into CASSQVGSTMNTEAFF.

This chain connects TRBV4-3 to TRBJ2-1, with a weak D call TRBD1 (6 bases). The CDR3 is made up of 13 amino acids. V shed 4 bases and J shed 10 bases, with 14 bases lying between them. CDR1 and CDR2 from the germline V gene are LGHNA and YSLEER. The CDR3 reads CASSPRQAGEQFF. The DNA for the CDR3 is TGCGCCAGCAGCCCTCGACAGGCCGGGGAGCAGTTCTTC.

This chain uses TRBV24-1 with TRBJ2-3, with 7 nucleotides matching TRBD2. After removal of 2 bases from V and 6 bases from J, the junction contained 4 bases not matched to a gene. This CDR3 comprises 14 residues. CDR1 and CDR2 (germline): KGHDR, SFDVKD. CDR3 sequence reads: CATSDSVGGDTQYF. The CDR3, as DNA: TGTGCCACCAGTGATTCGGTGGGGGGGGATACGCAGTATTTT.

The V gene is TRBV6-5, the J gene TRBJ1-2; D remains ambiguous. The CDR3 totals 11 residues. V was shortened by 6 bases and J by 4 bases, with 6 bases between the two germline ends. Germline CDR1 is MNHEY and CDR2 is SVGAGI. CDR3 DNA sequence: TGTGCCAGCAGGAACACCTATGGCTACACCTTC. Its protein product is CASRNTYGYTF.

This chain joins TRBV28 and TRBJ2-7; 9 bases fit TRBD1. With V trimmed by 6 bases and J by 2 bases, 8 bases remained unmatched. CDR3 length equals 15 residues. Per the germline V gene, CDR1 is MDHEN and CDR2 is SYDVKM. The CDR3 nucleotides are TGTGCCAGCAGCCCCGGACAGGGGATTCCCTACGAGCAGTACTTC. It specifies CASSPGQGIPYEQYF.

CDR3 in DNA: TGTGCCAGCAGGGACAACAATGAGCAGTTCTTC. This encodes CASRDNNEQFF. The chain links TRBV7-2 to TRBJ2-1; D might be TRBD1 (5 bases). The V gene's germline CDR1 is SGHTA and CDR2 FQGNSA. V was pared by 6 bases and J by 5 bases, with 5 bases between. CDR3 size: 11 residues.

This sequence joins TRBV9 and TRBJ1-2, with D unresolved. Per germline, CDR1 SGDLS and CDR2 YYNGEE. This CDR3 is built from 14 residues. Trimming stripped 0 bases from V and 0 bases from J, with 6 bases between. Written as DNA, the CDR3 is TGTGCCAGCAGCGTAGGTCGGTCTAACTATGGCTACACCTTC. This translates into CASSVGRSNYGYTF.

V is TRBV25-1 and J is TRBJ2-6, with 7 bases lining up with TRBD2. Per the germline V gene, CDR1 is MGHDK and CDR2 is SYGVNS. After removal of 2 bases from V and 1 base from J, the junction contained 5 bases not matched to a gene. The CDR3 has 17 amino acids. This CDR3 reads CASSEREVDSGANVLTF. Here the CDR3 DNA reads TGTGCCAGCAGTGAACGGGAGGTGGATTCTGGGGCCAACGTCCTGACTTTC.

The table lists this clone with a few counts. The J gene is TRBJ2-1, the V gene TRBV9, with D possibly being TRBD2 (5 bases). The CDR3 is 12 amino acids. Germline V gene data show CDR1 as SGDLS and CDR2 as YYNGEE. Between the trimmed V and J ends, which lost 0 bases and 10 bases, there was a span of 8 bases. The CDR3: CASSVVPGEQFF. DNA for the CDR3: TGTGCCAGCAGCGTAGTACCGGGGGAGCAGTTCTTC.

The chain recombines TRBV5-6 with TRBJ1-1, with a tentative D call TRBD1 (5 bases). V lost 1 base to trimming and J lost 4 bases, with 14 bases between them. Germline values: CDR1 SGHDT, CDR2 YYEEEE. This CDR3 region has 15 residues. The CDR3 loop reads CASSLRRNGGTEAFF. CDR3 coding DNA: TGTGCCAGCAGCTTGAGACGAAACGGGGGCACTGAAGCTTTCTTT. Drawing the rest from reference TRBV5-6 and TRBJ1-1, the complete variable domain is DAGVTQSPTHLIKTRGQQVTLRCSPKSGHDTVSWYQQALGQGPQFIFQYYEEEERQRGNFPDRFSGHQFPNYSSELNVNALLLGDSALYLCASSLRRNGGTEAFFGQGTRLTVV.

This chain connects TRBV6-5 to TRBJ2-1; D might be TRBD2 (6 bases). Germline CDR1 is MNHEY and CDR2 is SVGAGI. The CDR3 covers 13 residues. The V gene lost 6 bases and the J gene lost 9 bases, with 15 bases spanning the gap. The CDR3 loop reads CASRRDGGREQFF. CDR3 nucleotide sequence: TGTGCCAGCAGACGGGACGGGGGTCGTGAGCAGTTCTTC.

The chain is built from TRBV5-6 and TRBJ2-3; 11 bases agree with TRBD2. Germline values: CDR1 SGHDT, CDR2 YYEEEE. V lost 4 bases to trimming and J lost 6 bases; unmatched junction nucleotides: 13. The CDR3 spans 17 residues. CDR3 bases: TGTGCCAGCAGCCTGGTCTTGGCTAGCGGGAGGATGGATACGCAGTATTTT. Encoded protein: CASSLVLASGRMDTQYF.

The chain employs TRBV4-3 and TRBJ2-1; 10 bases agree with TRBD2. V was pared by 0 bases and J by 7 bases, with 6 bases of the junction left unmatched. The CDR3 is made up of 16 amino acids. From germline, CDR1 is LGHNA and CDR2 YSLEER. Here the CDR3 DNA reads TGCGCCAGCAGCCAAGATCGAGGACTAGCGGATAATGAGCAGTTCTTC. Translating it yields CASSQDRGLADNEQFF.

The chain is built from TRBV5-1 and TRBJ2-7; D not resolved. The CDR3 covers 13 residues. Germline lookup yields CDR1 SGHRS and CDR2 YFSETQ. V shed 0 bases and J shed 7 bases, with 11 bases lying between them. CDR3 region: CASSLALGSEQYF. In nucleotides, the CDR3 is TGCGCCAGCAGCTTGGCCCTAGGATCGGAGCAGTACTTC.

This chain uses TRBV10-1 with TRBJ1-1; tentative D call: TRBD1 (6 bases). Germline V gene sequence: CDR1 WNHNN, CDR2 SYGVQD (reference sequence). The CDR3 runs to 12 residues. Between the trimmed V and J ends, which lost 6 bases and 7 bases, there was a span of 12 bases. The chain's CDR3 is CASSVQGREAFF. Here the CDR3 DNA reads TGCGCCAGCAGCGTACAGGGTCGTGAAGCTTTCTTT.

This chain uses TRBV18 with TRBJ2-7; D is unresolved. Germline V gene sequence: CDR1 KGHSH, CDR2 LQKENI. V lost 8 bases, J lost 7 bases, and 15 bases lay in between. The CDR3 is made up of 12 amino acids. CDR3 protein: CASTTSEAEQYF. In DNA, the CDR3 is TGTGCCAGCACGACTTCCGAGGCTGAGCAGTACTTC.

The V and J genes are TRBV2 and TRBJ2-4; TRBD1 aligns across 9 bases. The CDR3 extends over 14 amino acids. Germline trimming cut 6 bases from V and 8 bases from J; bases unmatched to any gene: 8. Germline V gives CDR1 SNHLY, CDR2 FYNNEI. The CDR3 is CASSEQGARDIQYF. CDR3 sequence (DNA): TGTGCCAGCAGCGAACAGGGGGCTAGGGACATTCAGTACTTC.